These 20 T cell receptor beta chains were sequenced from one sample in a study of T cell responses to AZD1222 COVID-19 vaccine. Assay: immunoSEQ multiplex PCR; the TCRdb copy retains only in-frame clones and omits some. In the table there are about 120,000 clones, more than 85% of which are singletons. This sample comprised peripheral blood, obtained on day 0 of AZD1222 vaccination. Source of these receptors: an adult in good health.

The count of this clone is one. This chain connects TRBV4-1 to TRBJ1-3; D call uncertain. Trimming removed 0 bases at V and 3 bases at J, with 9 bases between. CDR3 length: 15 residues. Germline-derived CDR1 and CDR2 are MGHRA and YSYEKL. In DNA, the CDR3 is TGCGCCAGCAGCCAAGAATGGGTTTATGGAAACACCATATATTTT. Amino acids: CASSQEWVYGNTIYF.

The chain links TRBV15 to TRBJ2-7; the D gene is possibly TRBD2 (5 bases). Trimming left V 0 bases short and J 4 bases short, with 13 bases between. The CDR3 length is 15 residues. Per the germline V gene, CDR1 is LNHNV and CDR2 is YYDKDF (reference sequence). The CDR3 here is CATSRDREGGYEQYF. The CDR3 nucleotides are TGTGCCACCAGCAGAGATCGAGAGGGTGGGTACGAGCAGTACTTC.

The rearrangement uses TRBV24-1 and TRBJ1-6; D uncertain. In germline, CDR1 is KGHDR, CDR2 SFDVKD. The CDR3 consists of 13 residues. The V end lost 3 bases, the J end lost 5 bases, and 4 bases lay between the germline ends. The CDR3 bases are TGTGCCACCAGTGATGCCCATAATTCACCCCTCCACTTT. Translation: CATSDAHNSPLHF.

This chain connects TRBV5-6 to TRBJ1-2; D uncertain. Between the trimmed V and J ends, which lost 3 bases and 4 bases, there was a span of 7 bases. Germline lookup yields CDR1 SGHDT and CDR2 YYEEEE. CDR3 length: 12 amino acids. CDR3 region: CASSSSPYGYTF. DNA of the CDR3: TGTGCCAGCAGCTCCTCCCCCTATGGCTACACCTTC.

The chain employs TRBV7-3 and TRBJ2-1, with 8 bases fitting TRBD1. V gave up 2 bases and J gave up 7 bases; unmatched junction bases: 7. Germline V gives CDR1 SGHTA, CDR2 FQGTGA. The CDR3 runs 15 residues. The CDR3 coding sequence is TGTGCCAGCAGCTTACAGGGGGCGCTGGGGAATGAGCAGTTCTTC. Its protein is CASSLQGALGNEQFF.

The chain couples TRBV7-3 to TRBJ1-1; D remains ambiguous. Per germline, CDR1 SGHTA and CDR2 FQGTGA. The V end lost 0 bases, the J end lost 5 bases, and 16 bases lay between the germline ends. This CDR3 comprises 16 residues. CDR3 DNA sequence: TGTGCCAGCAGCTTAACCTCGCCGGGTTCAAGGACTGAAGCTTTCTTT. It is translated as CASSLTSPGSRTEAFF.

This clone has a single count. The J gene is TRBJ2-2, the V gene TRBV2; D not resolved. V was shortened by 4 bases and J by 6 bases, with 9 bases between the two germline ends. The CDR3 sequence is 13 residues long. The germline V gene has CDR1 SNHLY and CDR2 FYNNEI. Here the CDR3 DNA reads TGTGCCAGCAGTGGGGATACACCCGGGGAGCTGTTTTTT. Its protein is CASSGDTPGELFF.

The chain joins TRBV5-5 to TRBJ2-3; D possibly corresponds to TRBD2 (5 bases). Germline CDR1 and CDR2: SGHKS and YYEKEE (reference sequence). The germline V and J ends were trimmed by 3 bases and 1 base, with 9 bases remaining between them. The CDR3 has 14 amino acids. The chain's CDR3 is CASSWSGGTDTQYF. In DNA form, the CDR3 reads TGTGCCAGCAGCTGGAGCGGTGGCACAGATACGCAGTATTTT.

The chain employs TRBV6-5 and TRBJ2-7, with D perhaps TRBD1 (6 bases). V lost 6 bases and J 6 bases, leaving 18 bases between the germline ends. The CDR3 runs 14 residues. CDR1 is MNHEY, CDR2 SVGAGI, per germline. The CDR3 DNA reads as TGTGCCAGCAGCCTACAGGGAGCTAGGGTCGAGCAGTACTTC. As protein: CASSLQGARVEQYF.

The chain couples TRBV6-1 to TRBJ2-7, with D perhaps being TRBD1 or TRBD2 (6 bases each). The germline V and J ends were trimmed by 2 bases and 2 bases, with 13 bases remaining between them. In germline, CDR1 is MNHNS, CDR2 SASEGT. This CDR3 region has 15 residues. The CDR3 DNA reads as TGTGCCAGCAGTGAATCCGGGGGCTACACCTACGAGCAGTACTTC. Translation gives CASSESGGYTYEQYF.

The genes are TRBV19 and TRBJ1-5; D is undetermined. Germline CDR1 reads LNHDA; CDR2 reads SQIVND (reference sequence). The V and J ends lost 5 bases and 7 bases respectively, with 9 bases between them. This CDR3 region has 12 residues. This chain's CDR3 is CASSHTGQPQHF. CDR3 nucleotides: TGTGCCAGTAGTCACACTGGCCAGCCCCAGCATTTT.

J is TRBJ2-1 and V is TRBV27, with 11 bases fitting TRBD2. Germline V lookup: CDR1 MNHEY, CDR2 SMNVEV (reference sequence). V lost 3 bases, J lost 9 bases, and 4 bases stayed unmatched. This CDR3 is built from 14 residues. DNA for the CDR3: TGTGCCAGCAGTTTGGGGACTAGCGGTCTTGAGCAGTTCTTC. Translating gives CASSLGTSGLEQFF.

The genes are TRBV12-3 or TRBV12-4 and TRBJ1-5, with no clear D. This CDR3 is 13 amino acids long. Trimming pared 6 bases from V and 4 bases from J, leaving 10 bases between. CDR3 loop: CASSQTENQPQHF. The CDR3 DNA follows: TGTGCCAGCAGCCAAACAGAAAATCAGCCCCAGCATTTT.

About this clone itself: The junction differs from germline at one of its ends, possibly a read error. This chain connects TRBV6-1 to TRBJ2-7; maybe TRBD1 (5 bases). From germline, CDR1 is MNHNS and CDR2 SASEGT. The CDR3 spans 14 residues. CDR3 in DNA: TGTGCCAGCATTGAAGGAAGGGGTTACTACGAGCAGTACTTC. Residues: CASIEGRGYYEQYF.

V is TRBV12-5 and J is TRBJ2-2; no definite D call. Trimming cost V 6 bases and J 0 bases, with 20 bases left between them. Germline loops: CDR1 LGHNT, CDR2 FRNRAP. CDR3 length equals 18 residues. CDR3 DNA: TGTGCTAGTGGGGGTTGGGGTAAGGACGGATCGAACACCGGGGAGCTGTTTTTT. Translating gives CASGGWGKDGSNTGELFF.

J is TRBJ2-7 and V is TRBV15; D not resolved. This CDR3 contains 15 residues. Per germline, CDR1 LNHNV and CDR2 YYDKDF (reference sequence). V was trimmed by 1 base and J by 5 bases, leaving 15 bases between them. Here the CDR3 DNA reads TGTGCCACCAGCAGAGGTGTCCTTTTTCAGAACGAGCAGTACTTC. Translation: CATSRGVLFQNEQYF.

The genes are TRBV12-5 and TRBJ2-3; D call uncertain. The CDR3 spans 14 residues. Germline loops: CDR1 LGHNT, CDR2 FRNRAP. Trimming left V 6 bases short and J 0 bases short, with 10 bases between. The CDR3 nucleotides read TGTGCTAGTGGCCTTAGCCTGAGCACAGATACGCAGTATTTT. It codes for CASGLSLSTDTQYF.

The CDR3 sequence: CASSFAVRGPPQYF. Written as DNA, the CDR3 is TGTGCCAGCAGCTTTGCGGTCAGGGGTCCGCCCCAGTACTTC. The chain uses TRBV5-5 and TRBJ2-5; maybe TRBD1 (6 bases). The CDR3 is 14 amino acids. The V end lost 2 bases, the J end lost 9 bases, and 17 bases lay between the germline ends. The germline V gene encodes CDR1 SGHKS and CDR2 YYEKEE (reference sequence).

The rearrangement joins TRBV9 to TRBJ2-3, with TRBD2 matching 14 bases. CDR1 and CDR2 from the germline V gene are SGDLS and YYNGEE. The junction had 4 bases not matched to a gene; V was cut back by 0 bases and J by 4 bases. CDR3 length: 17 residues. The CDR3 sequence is CASSVGGTSGRADTQYF. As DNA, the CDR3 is TGTGCCAGCAGCGTAGGGGGGACTAGCGGGAGAGCAGATACGCAGTATTTT. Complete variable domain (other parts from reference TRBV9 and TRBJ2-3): DSGVTQTPKHLITATGQRVTLRCSPRSGDLSVYWYQQSLDQGLQFLIQYYNGEERAKGNILERFSAQQFPDLHSELNLSSLELGDSALYFCASSVGGTSGRADTQYFGPGTRLTVL.

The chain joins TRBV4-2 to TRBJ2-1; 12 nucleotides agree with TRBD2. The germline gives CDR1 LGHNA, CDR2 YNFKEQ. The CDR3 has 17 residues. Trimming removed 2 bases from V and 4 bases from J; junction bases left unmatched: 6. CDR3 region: CASSQNRLAGEYNEQFF. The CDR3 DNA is TGTGCCAGCAGCCAAAATAGACTAGCGGGGGAGTACAATGAGCAGTTCTTC.